This entry describes one T cell receptor beta chain. These data come from a study of OX40 agonist ivuxolimab in advanced cancers. Here immunoSEQ multiplex PCR was the method, and the copy in TCRdb shows in-frame clones only, minus some. There are approximately 58,000 clones in the sample; approximately 81% occur only once, and around 3% lies in the top ten. CDR1 is SGHVS and CDR2 is FQNEAQ in the germline V gene. Trimming removed 0 bases at V and 4 bases at J, with 21 bases between. The CDR3 length is 18 residues. Here the sequenced sample was CD4+ or CD8+ T cells sorted from blood, taken in a trial of the OX40 agonist ivuxolimab. This clonotype was obtained from an adult with an advanced solid tumor such as melanoma, head and neck, liver or kidney cancer. J is TRBJ2-5 and V is TRBV7-8, with D maybe TRBD2 (6 bases). DNA for the CDR3: TGTGCCAGCAGCTTAGCGACAATGGGTCCGGGAGTACGAGAGACCCAGTACTTC. Its protein product is CASSLATMGPGVRETQYF.